This record concerns one TCR beta chain sequence. The data derive from a study of control samples from healthy donors and cancer patients. TCRdb's copy holds only in-frame clones and misses some; the assay was immunoSEQ multiplex PCR. The table lists under 200,000 clones, nearly 96% of them singletons. V was trimmed by 5 bases and J by 0 bases, leaving 10 bases between them. The germline V gene has CDR1 LNHDA and CDR2 SQIVND (reference sequence). CDR3 length: 15 residues. The material sequenced was blood. The chain has TRBV19 and TRBJ2-2; either TRBD1 or TRBD2 may fit D (5 bases each). This receptor was obtained from a woman aged 30 to 39 in good health. The CDR3: CASSYSGPNTGELFF. In DNA, the CDR3 is TGTGCCAGTAGTTACTCGGGACCGAACACCGGGGAGCTGTTTTTT.